This TCR beta chain was sequenced for a study of blood T cell repertoires in COVID-19. Method: immunoSEQ multiplex PCR; TCRdb's copy keeps in-frame clones and lacks some. The sample lists 100,000 to 150,000 clones, 81% occurring once. The V gene's germline CDR1 is SGDLS and CDR2 YYNGEE. This CDR3 is 14 amino acids long. The V gene lost 0 bases and the J gene lost 1 base, with 7 bases spanning the gap. Sequencing was performed on peripheral blood. V gene TRBV9 combines with J gene TRBJ1-1; tentatively, D is TRBD1 (5 bases). This clonotype was sampled from a man aged 25 to 45 with COVID-19, enrolled during active disease. CDR3 protein: CASSVGGQNTEAFF. The CDR3 nucleotides read TGTGCCAGCAGCGTAGGGGGCCAGAACACTGAAGCTTTCTTT.